This T cell receptor beta chain was captured by sequencing in a study of blood T cells in healthy people across ages. Study-wide results and limits: TCR beta diversity per million T cells fell roughly linearly with age.

The study recruited healthy Caucasian donors from Russia who were aged roughly 6 to 95. About this clonotype: Its antigen is not identified.

A second PCR, run for roughly 7 to 11 cycles, used a sample-barcoded 5' primer plus a J-beta primer mix. MiXCR, applied by TCRdb to the 5' RACE reads, yields one record per CDR3 protein. The sample contains about a million distinct CDR3 sequences, about 53% of which appear only once. The CDR3 consists of 16 residues. Deletions cut 5 bases from V and 2 bases from J, with 17 bases between. Germline lookup yields CDR1 SGHDN and CDR2 FVKESK. This receptor was identified in a woman aged 60-75 years in good health. The sequenced material came from blood. The chain recombines TRBV14 with TRBJ2-3; tentatively, D is TRBD2 (5 bases). DNA for the CDR3: TGTGCCAGCAGCAGTCACCGGGGTTCCGTCACAGATACGCAGTATTTT. This translates into CASSSHRGSVTDTQYF.